This entry lists 7 T cell receptor beta chains sequenced from one sample in a study of shared clonotypes between healthy human individuals. Naive CD8 isolation took CD45RO-negative cells positively selected for CCR7 and excluded terminally differentiated effector memory CD45RA+ cells. Repertoires were generated with immunoSEQ multiplex PCR, while TCRdb's copy carries only in-frame clones and drops some. The sample lists some 2 million clones; over 85% were seen once. Specimen: naive CD8+ T cells sorted from blood. These receptors originate from a man aged 18 to 30 in good health.

This clone was counted once. The chain has TRBV5-5 and TRBJ2-7; 8 positions match TRBD1. Germline CDR1 and CDR2: SGHKS and YYEKEE (reference sequence). Trimming cost V 2 bases and J 5 bases; bases outside gene matches: 3. CDR3 length: 13 amino acids. CDR3 residues: CASSFPGGHEQYF. CDR3 in DNA: TGTGCCAGCAGCTTCCCAGGGGGCCACGAGCAGTACTTC.

The chain is built from TRBV10-1 and TRBJ1-1; 12 bases are a match to TRBD1. This CDR3 is 17 amino acids long. V lost 6 bases to trimming and J lost 0 bases; unmatched junction nucleotides: 8. Germline loops: CDR1 WNHNN, CDR2 SYGVQD (reference sequence). The chain's CDR3 is CASSAGTGGLLNTEAFF. The CDR3 DNA sequence: TGCGCCAGCAGCGCCGGGACAGGGGGCTTATTGAACACTGAAGCTTTCTTT.

This chain connects TRBV30 to TRBJ1-2; D perhaps matches TRBD1 (5 bases). The V and J ends lost 1 base and 0 bases respectively, with 12 bases between them. The CDR3 runs to 15 residues. Germline V lookup: CDR1 GTSNPN, CDR2 SVGIG (reference sequence). The CDR3 here is CAWSDPGGANYGYTF. CDR3 coding DNA: TGTGCCTGGAGTGACCCGGGGGGTGCTAACTATGGCTACACCTTC. Using reference TRBV30 and TRBJ1-2 for the parts outside the CDR3, the full variable domain is SQTIHQWPATLVQPVGSPLSLECTVEGTSNPNLYWYRQAAGRGLQLLFYSVGIGQISSEVPQNLSASRPQDRQFILSSKKLLLSDSGFYLCAWSDPGGANYGYTFGSGTRLTVV.

The V call is TRBV7-9, the J call TRBJ2-7, with D possibly being TRBD1 (5 bases). From germline, CDR1 is SEHNR and CDR2 FQNEAQ (reference sequence). The CDR3 consists of 13 residues. Trimming took 3 bases from V and 5 from J, leaving 11 bases between them. The CDR3 is CASSFLAGHEQYF. In nucleotides, the CDR3 is TGTGCCAGCAGCTTTCTGGCAGGGCACGAGCAGTACTTC.

A single count supports this clone. The chain combines TRBV27 with TRBJ2-3; 8 nucleotides agree with TRBD2. CDR3 length: 14 residues. Germline-derived CDR1 and CDR2 are MNHEY and SMNVEV (reference sequence). With 5 bases clipped from V and 6 bases from J, the junction kept 7 bases outside the gene matches. The DNA of the CDR3 is TGTGCCAGCAGTGGACTAGCCGACGCCGATACGCAGTATTTT. Encoded protein: CASSGLADADTQYF.

This clone appeared once. The V and J genes are TRBV4-3 and TRBJ1-2; D unresolved. The germline CDR1 and CDR2 sequences are LGHNA and YSLEER. The CDR3 has 14 residues. V was pared by 1 base and J by 7 bases, with 13 bases between. CDR3 sequence reads: CASSQAPSYLGYTF. DNA of the CDR3: TGCGCCAGCAGCCAAGCCCCTTCTTACCTTGGCTACACCTTC.

V is TRBV6-1 and J is TRBJ1-5, with D perhaps TRBD1 (5 bases). This CDR3 is 15 amino acids long. Germline lookup yields CDR1 MNHNS and CDR2 SASEGT. The germline V and J ends were trimmed by 1 base and 6 bases, with 13 bases remaining between them. CDR3: CASSEGRGSGQPQHF. The CDR3 DNA reads as TGTGCCAGCAGTGAAGGAAGGGGATCGGGTCAGCCCCAGCATTTT.